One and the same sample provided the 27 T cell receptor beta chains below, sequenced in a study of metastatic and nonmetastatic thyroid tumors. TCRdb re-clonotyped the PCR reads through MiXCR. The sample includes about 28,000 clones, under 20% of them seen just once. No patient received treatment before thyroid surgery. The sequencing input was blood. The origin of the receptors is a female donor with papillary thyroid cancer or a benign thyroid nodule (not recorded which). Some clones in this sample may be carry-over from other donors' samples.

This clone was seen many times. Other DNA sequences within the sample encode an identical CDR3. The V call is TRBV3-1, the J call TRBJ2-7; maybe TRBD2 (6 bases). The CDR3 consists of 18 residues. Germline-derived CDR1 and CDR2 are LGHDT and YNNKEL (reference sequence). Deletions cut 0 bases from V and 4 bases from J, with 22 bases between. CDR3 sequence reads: CASSQDQILPGVWYEQYF. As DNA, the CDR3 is TGTGCCAGCAGCCAAGATCAGATCTTACCGGGAGTCTGGTACGAGCAGTACTTC.

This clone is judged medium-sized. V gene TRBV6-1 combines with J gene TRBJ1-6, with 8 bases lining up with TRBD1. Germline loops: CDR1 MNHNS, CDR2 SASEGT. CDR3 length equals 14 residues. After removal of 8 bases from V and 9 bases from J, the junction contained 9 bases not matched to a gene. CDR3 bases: TGTGCCAGCCGTCGGACAGGGAAGGGTTCACCCCTCCACTTT. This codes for CASRRTGKGSPLHF.

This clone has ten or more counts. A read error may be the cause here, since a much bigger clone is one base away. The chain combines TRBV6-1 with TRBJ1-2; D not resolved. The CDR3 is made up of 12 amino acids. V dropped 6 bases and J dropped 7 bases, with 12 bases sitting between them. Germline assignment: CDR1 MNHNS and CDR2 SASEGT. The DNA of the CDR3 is TGTGCCAGCAGACTGGGCGGCAGTGGCTACACCTTC. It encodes CASRLGGSGYTF.

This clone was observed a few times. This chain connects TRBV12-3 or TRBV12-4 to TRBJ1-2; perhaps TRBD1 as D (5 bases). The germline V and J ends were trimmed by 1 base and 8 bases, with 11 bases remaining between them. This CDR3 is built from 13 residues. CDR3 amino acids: CASSLGGIEGYTF. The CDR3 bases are TGTGCCAGCAGTTTAGGGGGGATAGAGGGCTACACCTTC.

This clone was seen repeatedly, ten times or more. The CDR3 DNA reads TGCGCCAGCAGCCTCGGACAGGGAGGATTCCAAGAGACCCAGTACTTC. Translation: CASSLGQGGFQETQYF. V usage is TRBV5-1 and J usage is TRBJ2-5; 8 nucleotides agree with TRBD1. Germline trimming cut 4 bases from V and 1 base from J; bases unmatched to any gene: 9. The V gene's germline CDR1 is SGHRS and CDR2 YFSETQ. This CDR3 has 16 amino acids.

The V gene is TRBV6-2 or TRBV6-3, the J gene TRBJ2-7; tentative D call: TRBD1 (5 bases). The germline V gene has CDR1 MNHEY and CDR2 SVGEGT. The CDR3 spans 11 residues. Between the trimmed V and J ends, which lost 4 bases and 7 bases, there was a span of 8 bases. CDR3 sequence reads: CASSSQGEQYF. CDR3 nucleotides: TGTGCCAGCAGTTCCCAGGGTGAGCAGTACTTC.

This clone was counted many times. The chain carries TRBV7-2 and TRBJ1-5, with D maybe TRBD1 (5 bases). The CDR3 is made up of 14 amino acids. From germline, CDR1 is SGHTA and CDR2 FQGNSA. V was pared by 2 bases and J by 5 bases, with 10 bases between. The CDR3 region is CASSLKFRDQPQHF. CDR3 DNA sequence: TGTGCCAGCAGCTTAAAGTTCAGGGATCAGCCCCAGCATTTT.

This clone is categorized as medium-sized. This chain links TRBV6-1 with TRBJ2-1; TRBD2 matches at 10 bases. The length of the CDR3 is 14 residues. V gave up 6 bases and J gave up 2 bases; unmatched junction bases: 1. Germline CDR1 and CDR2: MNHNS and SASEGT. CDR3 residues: CASRTSGAYNEQFF. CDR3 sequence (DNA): TGTGCCAGCAGAACTAGCGGGGCCTACAATGAGCAGTTCTTC.

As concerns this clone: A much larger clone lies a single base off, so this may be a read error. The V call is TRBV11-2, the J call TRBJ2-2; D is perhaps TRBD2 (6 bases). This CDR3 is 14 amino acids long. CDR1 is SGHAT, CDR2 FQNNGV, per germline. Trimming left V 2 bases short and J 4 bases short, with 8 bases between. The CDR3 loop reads CASSLLGGTGELFF. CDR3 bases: TGTGCCAGCAGCTTACTGGGAGGCACCGGGGAGCTGTTTTTT.

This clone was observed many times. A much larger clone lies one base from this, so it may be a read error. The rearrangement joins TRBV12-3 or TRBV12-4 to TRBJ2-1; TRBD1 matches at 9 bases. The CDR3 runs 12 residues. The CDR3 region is CTSTGQGGEQFF. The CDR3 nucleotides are TGTACCAGCACGGGACAGGGAGGTGAGCAGTTCTTC.

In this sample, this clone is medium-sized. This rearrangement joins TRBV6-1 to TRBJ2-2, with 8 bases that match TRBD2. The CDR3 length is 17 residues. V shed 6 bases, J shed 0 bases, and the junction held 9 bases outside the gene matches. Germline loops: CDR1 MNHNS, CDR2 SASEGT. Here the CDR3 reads CASRFHSGKTNTGELFF. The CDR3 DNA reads TGTGCCAGCAGATTCCATAGCGGGAAAACGAACACCGGGGAGCTGTTTTTT.

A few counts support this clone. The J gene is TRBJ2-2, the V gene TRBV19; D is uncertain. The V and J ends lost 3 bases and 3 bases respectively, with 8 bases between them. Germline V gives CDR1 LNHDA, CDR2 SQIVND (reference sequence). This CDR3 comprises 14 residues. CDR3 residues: CASSMKVYTGELFF. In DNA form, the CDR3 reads TGTGCCAGTAGTATGAAGGTGTACACCGGGGAGCTGTTTTTT.

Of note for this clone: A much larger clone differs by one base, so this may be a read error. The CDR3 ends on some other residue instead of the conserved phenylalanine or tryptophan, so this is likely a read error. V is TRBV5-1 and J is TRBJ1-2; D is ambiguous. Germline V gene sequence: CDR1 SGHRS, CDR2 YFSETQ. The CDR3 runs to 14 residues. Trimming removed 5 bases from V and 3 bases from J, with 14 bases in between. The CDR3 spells CASRPRVFDYGYTL. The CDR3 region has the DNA TGCGCCAGCAGACCAAGGGTATTTGACTATGGCTACACCCTC.

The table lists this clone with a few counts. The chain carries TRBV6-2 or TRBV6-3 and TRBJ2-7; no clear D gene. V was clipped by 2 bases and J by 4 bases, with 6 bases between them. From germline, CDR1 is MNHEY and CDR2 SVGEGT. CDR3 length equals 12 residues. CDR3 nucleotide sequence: TGTGCCAGCAGTTACGACATGTACGAGCAGTACTTC. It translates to CASSYDMYEQYF.

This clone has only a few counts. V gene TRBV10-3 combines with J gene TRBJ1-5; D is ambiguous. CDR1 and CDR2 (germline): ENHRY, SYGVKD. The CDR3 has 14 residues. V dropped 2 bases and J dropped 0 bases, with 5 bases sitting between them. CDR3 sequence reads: CAISEDVSNQPQHF. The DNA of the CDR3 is TGTGCCATCAGTGAGGACGTTAGCAATCAGCCCCAGCATTTT.

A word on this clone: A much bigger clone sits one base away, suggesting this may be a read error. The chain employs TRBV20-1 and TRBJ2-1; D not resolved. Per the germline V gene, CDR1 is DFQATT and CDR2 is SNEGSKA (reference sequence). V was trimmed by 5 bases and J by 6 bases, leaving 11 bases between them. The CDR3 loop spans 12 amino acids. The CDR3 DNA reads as TGCAGTGCTGGGGTTACCCTCAATGAGCAGTTCTTC. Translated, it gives CSAGVTLNEQFF.

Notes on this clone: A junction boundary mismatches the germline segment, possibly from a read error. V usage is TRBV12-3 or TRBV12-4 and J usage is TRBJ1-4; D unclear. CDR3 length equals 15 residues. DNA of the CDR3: TGTGCCAGCAGCCCCCAGGCCAGTATTAATGAAAAACTATTTTTT. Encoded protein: CASSPQASINEKLFF.

Here the CDR3 DNA reads TGTGCCAGCAGCTTCCGTTGGGATGAGCAGTTCTTC. This sequence encodes CASSFRWDEQFF. The rearrangement links TRBV5-5 to TRBJ2-1; D remains unclear. Germline values: CDR1 SGHKS, CDR2 YYEKEE (reference sequence). V lost 2 bases to trimming and J lost 8 bases, with 8 bases between them. This CDR3 comprises 12 residues.

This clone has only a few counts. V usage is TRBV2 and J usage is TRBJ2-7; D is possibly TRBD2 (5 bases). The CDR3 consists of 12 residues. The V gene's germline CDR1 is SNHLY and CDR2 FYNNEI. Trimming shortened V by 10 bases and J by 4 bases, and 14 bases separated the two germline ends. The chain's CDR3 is CAIACERYEQYF. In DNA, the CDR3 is TGTGCCATAGCGTGCGAGAGATACGAGCAGTACTTC. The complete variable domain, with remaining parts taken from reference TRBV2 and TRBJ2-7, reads EPEVTQTPSHQVTQMGQEVILRCVPISNHLYFYWYRQILGQKVEFLVSFYNNEISEKSEIFDDQFSVERPDGSNFTLKIRSTKLEDSAMYFCAIACERYEQYFGPGTRLTVT.

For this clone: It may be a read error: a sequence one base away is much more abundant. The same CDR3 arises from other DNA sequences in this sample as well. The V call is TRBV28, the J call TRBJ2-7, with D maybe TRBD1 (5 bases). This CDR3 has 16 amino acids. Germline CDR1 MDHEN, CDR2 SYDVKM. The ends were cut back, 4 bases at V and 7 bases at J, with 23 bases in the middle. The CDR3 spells CASSSLGRGPLGEQYF. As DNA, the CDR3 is TGTGCCAGCAGTTCGCTGGGGCGTGGGCCCCTGGGTGAGCAGTACTTC.

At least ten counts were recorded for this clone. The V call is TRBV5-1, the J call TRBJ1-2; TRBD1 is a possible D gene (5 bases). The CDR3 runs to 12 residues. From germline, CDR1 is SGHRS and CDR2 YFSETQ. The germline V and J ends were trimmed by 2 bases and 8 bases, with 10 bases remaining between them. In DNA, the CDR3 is TGCGCCAGCAGCTTCCTCGAGGGGGGCTACACCTTC. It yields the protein CASSFLEGGYTF.

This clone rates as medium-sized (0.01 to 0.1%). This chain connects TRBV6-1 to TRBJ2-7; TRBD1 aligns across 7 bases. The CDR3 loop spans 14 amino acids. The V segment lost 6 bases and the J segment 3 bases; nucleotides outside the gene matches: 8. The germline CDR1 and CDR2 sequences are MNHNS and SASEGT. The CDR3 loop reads CASRVSDRDYEQYF. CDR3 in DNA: TGTGCCAGCAGAGTCAGTGACAGGGACTACGAGCAGTACTTC.

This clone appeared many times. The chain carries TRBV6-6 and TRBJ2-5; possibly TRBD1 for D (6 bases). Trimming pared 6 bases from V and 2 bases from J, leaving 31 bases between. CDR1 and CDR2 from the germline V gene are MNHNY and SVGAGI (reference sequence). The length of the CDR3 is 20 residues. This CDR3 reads CASRHAWQRARGRSQETQYF. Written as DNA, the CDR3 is TGTGCCAGCAGACACGCGTGGCAGAGAGCGAGGGGGAGATCTCAAGAGACCCAGTACTTC.

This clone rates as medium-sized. CDR3 sequence: CASSLLGPNSPLHF. The CDR3, as DNA: TGTGCCAGCAGTTTGTTGGGGCCTAATTCACCCCTCCACTTT. The V gene is TRBV27, the J gene TRBJ1-6; maybe TRBD1 (5 bases). This CDR3 region has 14 residues. In germline, CDR1 is MNHEY, CDR2 SMNVEV (reference sequence). V dropped 3 bases and J dropped 6 bases, with 9 bases sitting between them.

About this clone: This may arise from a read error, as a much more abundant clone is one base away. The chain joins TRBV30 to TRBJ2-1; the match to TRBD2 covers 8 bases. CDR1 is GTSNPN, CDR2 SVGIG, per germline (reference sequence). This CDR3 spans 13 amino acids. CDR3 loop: CVWSPGRVHEQFF. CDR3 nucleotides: TGTGTCTGGAGTCCCGGGAGGGTCCATGAGCAGTTCTTC.

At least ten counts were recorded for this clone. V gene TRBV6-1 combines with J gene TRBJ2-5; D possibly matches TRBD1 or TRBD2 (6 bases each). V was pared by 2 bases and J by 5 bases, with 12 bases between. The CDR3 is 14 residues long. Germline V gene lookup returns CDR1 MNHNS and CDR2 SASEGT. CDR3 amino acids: CASSEWGAKETQYF. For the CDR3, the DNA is TGTGCCAGCAGTGAATGGGGGGCCAAGGAGACCCAGTACTTC.

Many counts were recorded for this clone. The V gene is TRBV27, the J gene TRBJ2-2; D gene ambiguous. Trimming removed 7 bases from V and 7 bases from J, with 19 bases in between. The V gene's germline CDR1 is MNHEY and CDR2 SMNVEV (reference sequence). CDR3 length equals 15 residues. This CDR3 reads CASNFPPRSYGELFF. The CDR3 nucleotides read TGTGCCAGCAATTTTCCCCCCCGTTCTTACGGGGAGCTGTTTTTT.